This TCR beta chain was identified in a study of T cells in Graves' hyperthyroidism and ophthalmopathy. Study observations and caveats: Separation of ophthalmopathy from stable hyperthyroidism was achieved by a 13 V-J model. Before onset, by a median of approximately 6.8 months, the model predicted ophthalmopathy. Most expanded thyroid clonotypes above 0.001 also appeared in blood.

The source material, RNA transcripts, was used to amplify TCR beta CDR3 regions. The HTBI primer set drove a first-round RT-PCR of the TCR CDR3. TCRdb recomputed calls from the multiplex PCR reads with MiXCR, one row per CDR3 protein. The repertoire consists of about 590,000 distinct CDR3 sequences, with approximately 15% occurring once and the leading ten covering roughly 7.1%. Germline V gene sequence: CDR1 MDHEN, CDR2 SYDVKM. The V and J ends lost 5 bases and 2 bases respectively, with 16 bases between them. This CDR3 contains 15 residues. In its sample, this clonotype was seen many times. Its specificity is unknown. Diagnostic decisions used clinical symptoms, serum thyroxine and TRAb, thyroid ultrasound and orbital computed tomography.

The J gene is TRBJ2-7, the V gene TRBV28, with D perhaps TRBD1 (6 bases). Sequenced input: blood. This TCR came from a woman under 30 with Graves' ophthalmopathy. CDR3 region: CASSLPGTRTYEQYF. The CDR3 DNA sequence: TGTGCCAGCAGTCTCCCCGGGACAAGGACCTACGAGCAGTACTTC.